This note documents a single T cell receptor beta chain sequence. Its antigen is currently not known. Nothing much larger sits one base from this clone, and base qualities are not available. The immunoSEQ Assay, a bias-controlled multiplex PCR, was used to amplify TCRbeta CDR3 regions from genomic DNA. The source study handled its data this way. The number of nucleated cells in each sample was estimated from the amplification of reference gene primers within the assay. To quantify the absolute abundance of each unique TCRbeta CDR3 rearrangement, sequence reads were collapsed and filtered. Productive Simpson clonality was computed per sample as the square root of Simpson's diversity index over productive rearrangements. Sourced from immuneACCESS, this table was stored by TCRdb with only in-frame sequences that have V and J called. A share of the clones is absent; for the studies checked, an unresolved V gene accounts for under half, and the remainder has no known explanation. V and J calls and clone size are given by that table; D and trimming were obtained from the DNA. Here the sample has roughly 140,000 clones; 84% occur a single time. The ten largest clones capture less than 50% of the sample.

This sample stems from a study of blood T cell repertoires in COVID-19 (dated by TCRdb to the early 2020s). In the study overall: The collaborator samples originated in the United States, Italy and Spain and spanned the acute and convalescent phases of COVID-19. A freely available public database, intended as a resource for researchers studying the immune response to SARS-CoV-2, is where the repertoires were released. The samples were drawn from the first 160 participants of the ongoing ImmuneRACE study and from more than 1,000 subjects provided by 6 global collaborators. Deeply sampled blood TCRbeta repertoires from subjects exposed to, actively infected with, or recovered from COVID-19 were included in the dataset. Sample metadata almost always included a de-identified subject ID, COVID-19 status, age in years and sex. Where available, HLA class I and class II types were obtained from metadata supplied by the sample provider rather than from assay-based typing. The prospective study material was composed of cDNA or gDNA derived from T cells, B-cell-depleted T cells, or PBMCs. What the authors observed across the whole study: Clinical and demographic metadata were provided uncurated, with the amount varying by source and participant.

Whole blood was collected in K2EDTA tubes by collaborating institutions according to the institutions' own protocols. For TCRbeta analysis, collaborators shipped samples in one of three forms: frozen whole blood, isolated PBMCs, or DNA extracted from either of those sample types. The sample was peripheral blood. This clonotype was obtained from a human donor in a cohort sampled during active COVID-19.

The CDR3 amino acid sequence is: CASSQMRAASGNTIYF. Read as DNA, the sequence is TGTGCCAGCAGCCAAATGAGGGCAGCCTCTGGAAACACCATATATTTT. The chain is made from TRBV7-6 and TRBJ1-3; no D segment can be confidently identified. The germline ends are 14 bases apart after V is trimmed by 5 bases and J by 0 bases. The CDR3 contains 16 residues, cysteine and phenylalanine counted. The retained sequence is limited to the CDR3, 48 bases, with the frame set at the first base. The germline V gene yields SGHVS for CDR1 and FNYEAQ for CDR2.